This TCR beta chain was sequenced during a study of cytomegalovirus exposure and HLA in healthy donors. Looking at the study overall: In a previous analysis, 117 million unique TCR beta sequences were found from approximately 180 million T cells.

Overall study findings and caveats: Productive rates of about 87% or about 30% were seen for most TCR beta V segments in an earlier analysis.

The primer mix had 60 Vbeta and 13 Jbeta primers. Produced via immunoSEQ multiplex PCR; TCRdb's table is partial and in-frame only. The profile shows approximately 180,000 clones, 70% to 80% of them singletons. Of note for this clone: Its antigen is not identified.

Germline assignment: CDR1 MGHRA and CDR2 YSYEKL. V was pared by 0 bases and J by 4 bases, with 12 bases between. The CDR3 is 15 residues long. The specimen sequenced was PBMCs. The chain joins TRBV4-1 to TRBJ2-5; a weak D match, TRBD1 (6 bases). The clonotype comes from a woman aged 45-65 years in good health and CMV-seronegative. Here the CDR3 reads CASSQDQGQGETQYF. The CDR3 DNA is TGCGCCAGCAGCCAAGATCAGGGGCAGGGAGAGACCCAGTACTTC.